Presented here are 28 T cell receptor beta chains from one specimen sequenced in a study of naive and memory T cell subsets (dated by TCRdb to the late 2010s). The study at large found these results: A few larger clonotypes were found in naive repertoires, especially CD8, and these larger clonotypes were possibly memory cells re-expressing CD45RA.

Antigens for these TCRs are unknown. Library preparation used UMI-ligation and nested PCR. Sequenced using an Illumina MiSeq. An equimolar mix of two oligonucleotides covering both TRBC1 and TRBC2 was used as the beta constant-region primer. Four rounds of PCR, combining the SP2 primer with nested alpha and beta constant-region primers, were used to amplify the ligated cDNA. TCRdb cleaned the public reads at Q25 with fastp, built clones with MiXCR and kept in-frame beta chains. Rows with one shared CDR3 protein collapse into an entry with the most common genes and DNA. The sample records over 80,000 distinct CDR3 sequences, roughly 10% of which are singletons. The ten largest account for approximately 0.14% of the sample. The sequenced material came from naive CD4+ T cells from blood. According to the study, the label for this sample's cell subset or site signals: naive T cells, CD45RA high CD27+. All receptors come from a human donor in good health.

Note on this clonotype: Since no conserved phenylalanine or tryptophan closes the CDR3, a read error is the likely cause. The DNA is left out, because the CDR3 cannot be placed on it with certainty; the CDR3 is given as TCRdb lists it. The chain has TRBV7-2 and TRBJ2-3; TRBD1, the D gene given by the table, was not confirmed from the DNA. Both ends counted, the CDR3 spans 14 residues. Germline CDR1 and CDR2: SGHTA and FQGNSA. The CDR3 reads CASSLGPAQIWVGG.

This clonotype was seen ten or more times. V gene TRBV5-1 combines with J gene TRBJ2-7; D may correspond to TRBD1 or TRBD2 (5 bases each). The CDR3 is made up of 13 amino acids. Per the germline V gene, CDR1 is SGHRS and CDR2 is YFSETQ. Trimming removed 2 bases from V and 2 bases from J, with 8 bases in between. CDR3 in DNA: TGCGCCAGCAGCTTCGGGGCGGCCTACGAGCAGTACTTC. It specifies CASSFGAAYEQYF.

The chain links TRBV29-1 to TRBJ1-6, with D maybe TRBD1 (6 bases). CDR3 length equals 13 residues. Germline assignment: CDR1 SQVTM and CDR2 ANQGSEA. The V end was cut by 7 bases, the J end by 8 bases, with 15 bases between. CDR3 coding DNA: TGCAGCGCCGGAACAGGGCTGGATTCACCCCTCCACTTT. Protein sequence: CSAGTGLDSPLHF.

A few counts support this clonotype. The chain recombines TRBV4-3 with TRBJ1-4; perhaps TRBD1 as D (5 bases). This CDR3 is built from 14 residues. Germline V gives CDR1 LGHNA, CDR2 YSLEER. The germline V and J ends were trimmed by 0 bases and 7 bases, with 9 bases remaining between them. CDR3 DNA: TGCGCCAGCAGCCAAGAGTGGCAGGGTGAAAAACTGTTTTTT. The encoded protein is CASSQEWQGEKLFF.

J is TRBJ2-7 and V is TRBV6-6; possible D gene TRBD1, 5 bases. This CDR3 has 13 amino acids. Germline V gene sequence: CDR1 MNHNY, CDR2 SVGAGI (reference sequence). Trimming pared 5 bases from V and 1 base from J, leaving 9 bases between. The CDR3 DNA follows: TGTGCCAGCAGTGATCACAGGTCCTACGAGCAGTACTTC. It translates to CASSDHRSYEQYF.

The chain couples TRBV7-3 to TRBJ2-5; 9 positions match TRBD2. V shed 2 bases, J shed 6 bases, and the junction held 7 bases outside the gene matches. The CDR3 extends over 15 amino acids. Germline loops: CDR1 SGHTA, CDR2 FQGTGA. The CDR3 sequence is CASSLGSSGGQTQYF. CDR3 DNA: TGTGCCAGCAGCTTAGGTAGTAGCGGGGGCCAGACCCAGTACTTC.

This clonotype turned up a few times. It is unclear where the CDR3 begins or ends on the DNA, so no DNA is shown, and the CDR3 is as TCRdb lists it. The chain carries TRBV12-3 or TRBV12-4 and TRBJ1-1; whether TRBD1, the table's D call, matches the DNA was not checked. The CDR3 is made up of 15 amino acids, end residues included. CDR3 residues: CASILGLPGPSEAFF.

The V and J genes are TRBV20-1 and TRBJ2-7; D is uncertain. Deletions cut 0 bases from V and 0 bases from J, with 9 bases between. The V gene's germline CDR1 is DFQATT and CDR2 SNEGSKA (reference sequence). The CDR3 totals 14 residues. The CDR3 here is CSARDRWSSYEQYF. The CDR3 DNA reads TGCAGTGCTAGAGATAGGTGGAGCTCCTACGAGCAGTACTTC.

This clonotype was observed a few times. The chain's CDR3 is CASSLGVVGGGEQYF. As DNA, the CDR3 is TGTGCCAGCAGTTTAGGTGTCGTGGGGGGAGGCGAGCAGTACTTC. The gene calls are TRBV28 and TRBJ2-7; D might be TRBD2 (6 bases). Germline V lookup: CDR1 MDHEN, CDR2 SYDVKM. This CDR3 region has 15 residues. V was pared by 2 bases and J by 6 bases, with 17 bases between.

This clonotype was seen only a few times. The rearrangement uses TRBV6-2 or TRBV6-3 and TRBJ1-2; TRBD1 agrees at 8 bases. The CDR3 runs 14 residues. Germline-derived CDR1 and CDR2 are MNHEY and SVGEGT. V trimming: 6 bases; J trimming: 2 bases; junction bases outside the gene matches: 5. The DNA for the CDR3 is TGTGCCAGCAGGACGACAGGGGTAAACTATGGCTACACCTTC. This sequence encodes CASRTTGVNYGYTF.

The chain uses TRBV20-1 and TRBJ1-5; D call uncertain. Germline V gives CDR1 DFQATT, CDR2 SNEGSKA (reference sequence). The CDR3 has 15 amino acids. Trimming pared 1 base from V and 0 bases from J, leaving 10 bases between. The CDR3, as DNA: TGCAGTGCTAGAGGAGCAGAGTATAGCAATCAGCCCCAGCATTTT. It translates to CSARGAEYSNQPQHF.

This clonotype was observed at least ten times. The junction does not match germline at one end; this may be a read error. The chain joins TRBV19 to TRBJ2-4, with TRBD1 identical over 8 bases. Germline V CDR1 and CDR2: LNHDA, SQIVND (reference sequence). This CDR3 region has 11 residues. The CDR3 is CASSRAGQGAF. DNA for the CDR3: TGTGCCAGTAGTCGAGCCGGACAGGGTGCTTTC. Combining the CDR3 with reference TRBV19 and TRBJ2-4 gives the whole variable domain DGGITQSPKYLFRKEGQNVTLSCEQNLNHDAMYWYRQDPGQGLRLIYYSQIVNDFQKGDIAEGYSVSREKKESFPLTVTSAQKNPTAFYLCASSRAGQGAFGAGTRLSVL.

The chain combines TRBV2 with TRBJ1-6; 10 bases map to TRBD1. V lost 10 bases, J lost 8 bases, and 2 bases stayed unmatched. Germline values: CDR1 SNHLY, CDR2 FYNNEI. The CDR3 spans 12 residues. This CDR3 reads CATGTGDSPLHF. Written as DNA, the CDR3 is TGTGCCACCGGGACAGGGGATTCACCCCTCCACTTT. The full variable domain, in which reference TRBV2 and TRBJ1-6 provide the parts outside the CDR3, is EPEVTQTPSHQVTQMGQEVILRCVPISNHLYFYWYRQILGQKVEFLVSFYNNEISEKSEIFDDQFSVERPDGSNFTLKIRSTKLEDSAMYFCATGTGDSPLHFGNGTRLTVT.

This clonotype was picked up many times. The chain joins TRBV28 to TRBJ2-1; 8 bases are a match to TRBD1. V shed 7 bases and J 0 bases; nucleotides not matched to a gene: 11. The CDR3 runs to 17 residues. The germline V gene has CDR1 MDHEN and CDR2 SYDVKM. CDR3: CASNLDRGARSYNEQFF. In nucleotides, the CDR3 is TGTGCCAGCAACCTAGACAGGGGAGCTCGCTCCTACAATGAGCAGTTCTTC.

This clonotype appeared many times. Relative to the germline gene, one junction end is altered; a read error may explain this. The J gene is TRBJ1-1, the V gene TRBV7-7; D might be TRBD1 (5 bases). From germline, CDR1 is SSHAT and CDR2 FNYEAQ (reference sequence). The CDR3 length is 17 residues. This CDR3 reads CASSPLVWGHGNTEAFF. DNA for the CDR3: TGTGCTAGCAGCCCCTTGGTTTGGGGCCATGGGAACACTGAAGCTTTCTTT.

This clonotype was picked up many times. The chain links TRBV12-3 or TRBV12-4 to TRBJ1-5; no clear D gene. V gave up 6 bases and J gave up 12 bases, with 12 bases separating them. This CDR3 has 11 residues. The CDR3 spells CASSRASSQHF. CDR3 DNA: TGTGCCAGCAGCCGTGCAAGTAGCCAGCATTTT.

The J gene is TRBJ2-2, the V gene TRBV2; D ambiguous. With 10 bases removed from V and 2 bases from J, the gap between germline ends came to 17 bases. Germline CDR1 SNHLY, CDR2 FYNNEI. The CDR3 is made up of 15 amino acids. The CDR3 spells CANAPGRANTGELFF. The DNA for the CDR3 is TGTGCCAACGCCCCCGGTAGGGCAAACACCGGGGAGCTGTTTTTT.

This clonotype was counted between two and nine times. The V call is TRBV19, the J call TRBJ2-5; D remains unclear. CDR1 and CDR2 (germline): LNHDA, SQIVND (reference sequence). The CDR3 totals 14 residues. Deletions cut 1 base from V and 3 bases from J, with 9 bases between. CDR3 coding DNA: TGTGCCAGTAGTATAGGACTCGGAGAAGAGACCCAGTACTTC. Its protein product is CASSIGLGEETQYF.

This clonotype occurred a few times. J is TRBJ2-1 and V is TRBV29-1, with 9 bases aligning to TRBD2. The CDR3 spans 18 residues. CDR1 and CDR2 (germline): SQVTM, ANQGSEA. Unmatched junction bases numbered 14, after V lost 3 bases and J lost 2 bases. CDR3 in amino acids: CSVDSNPKTSGTYNEQFF. The CDR3 DNA is TGCAGCGTTGACTCGAATCCTAAGACTAGCGGTACCTACAATGAGCAGTTCTTC.

As for this clonotype: One end of the junction fails to match germline, which may point to a read error. The chain joins TRBV7-2 to TRBJ2-2; 9 bases align to TRBD2. CDR1 is SGHTA, CDR2 FQGNSA, per germline. CDR3 length equals 17 residues. For the CDR3, the DNA is TGTGCCAGCAGCTGGGCCGGGACTAGCAAAAATACCGGGGAGATGTTTTTT. This codes for CASSWAGTSKNTGEMFF.

This chain connects TRBV18 to TRBJ2-3; TRBD2 is a possible D gene (5 bases). Germline CDR1 is KGHSH and CDR2 is LQKENI. The CDR3 spans 16 residues. Trimming removed 0 bases from V and 4 bases from J, with 14 bases in between. DNA of the CDR3: TGTGCCAGCTCACCACCCCCTAGCAGCCCGGCAGATACGCAGTATTTT. This translates into CASSPPPSSPADTQYF.

The rearrangement links TRBV20-1 to TRBJ2-1, with 7 bases lining up with TRBD2. Germline values: CDR1 DFQATT, CDR2 SNEGSKA (reference sequence). V dropped 5 bases and J dropped 9; count of bases not matched to a gene: 16. CDR3 length: 15 residues. This CDR3 reads CSAYGGSGEGIEQFF. CDR3 in DNA: TGCAGTGCTTATGGCGGGAGCGGAGAAGGGATTGAGCAGTTCTTC.

This clonotype has only a few counts. The J gene is TRBJ1-4, the V gene TRBV11-2, with a possible D match to TRBD1 (5 bases). The CDR3 spans 17 residues. Trimming took off 5 bases at V and 3 bases at J, with 19 bases between the two ends. Germline V CDR1 and CDR2: SGHAT, FQNNGV. Here the CDR3 reads CASSASGWGSSNEKLFF. CDR3 sequence (DNA): TGTGCCAGCAGCGCGTCGGGTTGGGGCTCCTCTAATGAAAAACTGTTTTTT.

In its sample, this clonotype was seen many times. The chain carries TRBV5-1 and TRBJ1-5; D perhaps matches TRBD1 (5 bases). This CDR3 spans 15 amino acids. V was shortened by 0 bases and J by 1 base, with 8 bases between the two germline ends. The germline V gene encodes CDR1 SGHRS and CDR2 YFSETQ. CDR3 in amino acids: CASSLDGGSNQPQHF. The CDR3 nucleotides read TGCGCCAGCAGCTTGGATGGGGGAAGCAATCAGCCCCAGCATTTT.

This clonotype was counted between two and nine times. This chain connects TRBV7-3 to TRBJ2-1, with 15 bases fitting TRBD2. From germline, CDR1 is SGHTA and CDR2 FQGTGA. The CDR3 extends over 16 amino acids. V gave up 1 base and J gave up 9 bases; unmatched junction bases: 4. CDR3 in DNA: TGTGCCAGCAGCTTAAGACCGGGACTAGCGGGAGGTGAGCAGTTCTTC. It encodes CASSLRPGLAGGEQFF.

The chain couples TRBV12-3 or TRBV12-4 to TRBJ2-7; the match to TRBD1 covers 9 bases. The CDR3 sequence is 15 residues long. The junction had 9 bases not matched to a gene; V was cut back by 6 bases and J by 3 bases. CDR3 DNA: TGTGCCAGCAGACCCCGGGACAGGGCTGGCTACGAGCAGTACTTC. It encodes CASRPRDRAGYEQYF.

This clonotype was observed a handful of times. The CDR3, as DNA: TGTGCCAGTAGTATACAGAGGGATCAGCCCCTCCACTTT. Translated: CASSIQRDQPLHF. The V call is TRBV19, the J call TRBJ1-6; D unresolved. This CDR3 contains 13 residues. Between the trimmed V and J ends, which lost 2 bases and 13 bases, there was a span of 12 bases. Germline CDR1 reads LNHDA; CDR2 reads SQIVND (reference sequence).

V usage is TRBV5-1 and J usage is TRBJ2-4; D tentatively reads TRBD1 or TRBD2 (6 bases each). V lost 5 bases, J lost 8 bases, and 20 bases lay in between. The CDR3 consists of 15 residues. The V gene's germline CDR1 is SGHRS and CDR2 YFSETQ. This chain's CDR3 is CASRGGLTGMDIQYF. CDR3 in DNA: TGCGCCAGCAGAGGGGGGCTCACCGGCATGGACATTCAGTACTTC.